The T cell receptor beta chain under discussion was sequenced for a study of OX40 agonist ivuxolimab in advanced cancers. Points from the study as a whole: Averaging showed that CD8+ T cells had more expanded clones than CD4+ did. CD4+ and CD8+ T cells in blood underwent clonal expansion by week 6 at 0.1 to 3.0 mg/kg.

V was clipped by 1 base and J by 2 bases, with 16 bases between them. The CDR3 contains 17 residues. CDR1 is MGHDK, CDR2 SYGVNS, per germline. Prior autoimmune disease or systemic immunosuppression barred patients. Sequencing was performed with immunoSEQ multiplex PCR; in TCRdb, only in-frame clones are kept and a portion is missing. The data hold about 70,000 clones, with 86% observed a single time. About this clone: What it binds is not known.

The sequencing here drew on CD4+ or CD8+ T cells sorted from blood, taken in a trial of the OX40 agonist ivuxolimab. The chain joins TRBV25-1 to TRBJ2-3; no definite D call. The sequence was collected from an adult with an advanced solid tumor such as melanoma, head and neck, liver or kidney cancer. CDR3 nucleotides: TGTGCCAGCAGTGAATCCCTTATTCGGGCGGACACAGATACGCAGTATTTT. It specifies CASSESLIRADTDTQYF.